Below, 18 T cell receptor beta chains from the same sample are listed, as sequenced in a study of blood T cell repertoires in COVID-19. Clones were sequenced by immunoSEQ multiplex PCR, and TCRdb holds only the in-frame ones, with some missing. The table shows roughly 330,000 clones, with about 82% occurring only once. Source material: peripheral blood. All receptors derive from a woman aged 45-60 years with acute or convalescent COVID-19.

About this clone: The sample holds other DNA sequences that translate to the same CDR3. This chain links TRBV7-9 with TRBJ1-1, with D tentatively TRBD1 (5 bases). The CDR3 spans 13 residues. V shed 5 bases and J shed 1 base, with 8 bases lying between them. Germline CDR1 reads SEHNR; CDR2 reads FQNEAQ (reference sequence). As DNA, the CDR3 is TGTGCCAGCAGCCTTGGACAGAACACTGAAGCTTTCTTT. Translating it yields CASSLGQNTEAFF.

The V gene is TRBV6-5, the J gene TRBJ1-6, with TRBD1 as a possible D gene (6 bases). Trimming left V 6 bases short and J 5 bases short, with 8 bases between. This CDR3 contains 13 residues. CDR1 MNHEY and CDR2 SVGAGI come from the germline V gene. The DNA for the CDR3 is TGTGCCAGCAGCAGGGGACATAATTCACCCCTCCACTTT. Translating gives CASSRGHNSPLHF.

V usage is TRBV18 and J usage is TRBJ2-1; TRBD2 matches 15 bases. Per germline, CDR1 KGHSH and CDR2 LQKENI. The CDR3 length is 18 residues. J gave up 3 bases and V 5 bases, and 8 bases lay outside the gene matches. This chain's CDR3 is CASSTGTSGRTGYNEQFF. The CDR3 region has the DNA TGTGCCAGCTCAACCGGGACTAGCGGGAGGACGGGCTACAATGAGCAGTTCTTC. The full variable domain, rest sourced from reference TRBV18 and TRBJ2-1, is NAGVMQNPRHLVRRRGQEARLRCSPMKGHSHVYWYRQLPEEGLKFMVYLQKENIIDESGMPKERFSAEFPKEGPSILRIQQVVRGDSAAYFCASSTGTSGRTGYNEQFFGPGTRLTVL.

J is TRBJ1-4 and V is TRBV4-2; no reliable D call. Per the germline V gene, CDR1 is LGHNA and CDR2 is YNFKEQ. This CDR3 has 12 amino acids. V lost 4 bases, J lost 8 bases, and 8 bases lay in between. In DNA form, the CDR3 reads TGTGCCAGCAGCCGGGAGCACGAAAAACTGTTTTTT. It yields the protein CASSREHEKLFF.

V is TRBV4-3 and J is TRBJ1-2; D unresolved. The germline V gene encodes CDR1 LGHNA and CDR2 YSLEER. The CDR3 covers 19 residues. Trimming left V 1 base short and J 7 bases short, with 28 bases between. CDR3 sequence: CASSQVSFWGEVPIFGYTF. The CDR3, as DNA: TGCGCCAGCAGCCAAGTTTCGTTCTGGGGAGAAGTACCTATTTTTGGCTACACCTTC.

The chain uses TRBV29-1 and TRBJ1-1; a possible D gene is TRBD1 (5 bases). The germline V gene has CDR1 SQVTM and CDR2 ANQGSEA. V shed 4 bases and J shed 7 bases, with 16 bases lying between them. This CDR3 has 13 amino acids. This chain's CDR3 is CSVVGLGVVEAFF. Written as DNA, the CDR3 is TGCAGCGTTGTGGGTTTAGGGGTAGTTGAAGCTTTCTTT.

This clone has more than one count but fewer than ten. The rearrangement joins TRBV10-3 to TRBJ1-5, with D maybe TRBD1 (5 bases). The V gene's germline CDR1 is ENHRY and CDR2 SYGVKD. CDR3 size: 15 residues. V was pared by 1 base and J by 2 bases, with 9 bases between. CDR3 in DNA: TGTGCCATCAGTGAGTTTCGGGGGGGCAATCAGCCCCAGCATTTT. This sequence encodes CAISEFRGGNQPQHF.

V is TRBV30 and J is TRBJ2-7, with D possibly TRBD2 on 6 matching bases. Germline V gene sequence: CDR1 GTSNPN, CDR2 SVGIG (reference sequence). V was pared by 3 bases and J by 3 bases, with 21 bases between. This CDR3 is 16 amino acids long. The CDR3 sequence is CAWRSGFGSTYYEQYF. The DNA for the CDR3 is TGTGCCTGGAGAAGCGGGTTCGGCTCGACTTACTACGAGCAGTACTTC.

V usage is TRBV7-9 and J usage is TRBJ2-7; D is perhaps TRBD1 (5 bases). Looked up from germline, CDR1 is SEHNR and CDR2 is FQNEAQ (reference sequence). This CDR3 is 13 amino acids long. V was pared by 2 bases and J by 3 bases, with 8 bases between. Written as DNA, the CDR3 is TGTGCCAGCAGCTTACAGGGAAACTACGAGCAGTACTTC. Its translation: CASSLQGNYEQYF.

The chain is built from TRBV10-3 and TRBJ2-7; tentatively, D is TRBD2 (6 bases). The CDR3 has 13 amino acids. V was pared by 7 bases and J by 4 bases, with 14 bases between. Germline V gene data show CDR1 as ENHRY and CDR2 as SYGVKD. The CDR3 DNA sequence: TGTGCCATCACGCGGGACGGCCAATACGAGCAGTACTTC. It specifies CAITRDGQYEQYF.

The V gene is TRBV24-1, the J gene TRBJ2-2, with 7 bases identical to TRBD1. The CDR3 totals 17 residues. CDR1 and CDR2 (germline): KGHDR, SFDVKD. Trimming cost V 7 bases and J 4 bases; bases outside gene matches: 14. The CDR3 is CATRGQTGTEVTGELFF. The CDR3 region has the DNA TGTGCCACCAGGGGGCAAACCGGGACAGAAGTCACCGGGGAGCTGTTTTTT.

The V gene is TRBV10-3, the J gene TRBJ2-2, with 7 positions matching TRBD2. V lost 3 bases to trimming and J lost 3 bases; unmatched junction nucleotides: 1. The CDR3 runs to 14 residues. Looked up from germline, CDR1 is ENHRY and CDR2 is SYGVKD. For the CDR3, the DNA is TGTGCCATCAGTGAACGGGAGGACACCGGGGAGCTGTTTTTT. Translated, it gives CAISEREDTGELFF.

The rearrangement uses TRBV4-2 and TRBJ2-2, with 9 bases that match TRBD2. With 0 bases clipped from V and 7 bases from J, the junction kept 6 bases outside the gene matches. The CDR3 extends over 16 amino acids. Germline V gene sequence: CDR1 LGHNA, CDR2 YNFKEQ. DNA of the CDR3: TGTGCCAGCAGCCAAGATGGGGGACTAGCAATCGGGGAGCTGTTTTTT. Protein: CASSQDGGLAIGELFF.

The V gene is TRBV28, the J gene TRBJ2-3; 16 bases fit TRBD2. The germline V gene encodes CDR1 MDHEN and CDR2 SYDVKM. V lost 4 bases, J lost 4 bases, and 8 bases stayed unmatched. The CDR3 extends over 18 amino acids. As DNA, the CDR3 is TGTGCCAGCAGTTCGCCGGGACTAGCGGGAGGGAGCCCAGATACGCAGTATTTT. Its protein product is CASSSPGLAGGSPDTQYF.

The chain couples TRBV30 to TRBJ2-7; 9 bases map to TRBD2. The CDR3 covers 14 residues. The V segment lost 2 bases and the J segment 4 bases; nucleotides outside the gene matches: 6. CDR1 is GTSNPN and CDR2 is SVGIG in the germline V gene (reference sequence). The CDR3 loop reads CAWSTLAGLYEQYF. The CDR3 DNA is TGTGCCTGGAGTACGCTAGCGGGGTTGTACGAGCAGTACTTC.

This chain connects TRBV2 to TRBJ2-3; D unclear. The CDR3 extends over 10 amino acids. Germline CDR1 SNHLY, CDR2 FYNNEI. The germline V and J ends were trimmed by 3 bases and 11 bases, with 6 bases remaining between them. The CDR3 spells CASSEARQYF. CDR3 bases: TGTGCCAGCAGTGAGGCTAGGCAGTATTTT.

The chain links TRBV24-1 to TRBJ2-3; 7 positions agree with TRBD2. V dropped 2 bases and J dropped 3; count of bases not matched to a gene: 7. Germline V CDR1 and CDR2: KGHDR, SFDVKD. The CDR3 is 16 residues long. The CDR3 DNA reads as TGTGCCACCAGTGATTGGGACTACCAAGGGACAGATACGCAGTATTTT. This translates into CATSDWDYQGTDTQYF.

The chain combines TRBV12-3 or TRBV12-4 with TRBJ1-1; the D gene is possibly TRBD1 (5 bases). This CDR3 is built from 13 residues. Trimming pared 3 bases from V and 10 bases from J, leaving 15 bases between. CDR3: CASSFGGLGGAFF. The CDR3 DNA reads as TGTGCCAGCAGTTTCGGTGGGCTGGGGGGAGCTTTCTTT.